The 8 T cell receptor beta chains given below trace back to one sample, sequenced in a study of cytomegalovirus exposure and HLA in healthy donors. The PCR contained 60 Vbeta and 13 Jbeta primers. Profiled with immunoSEQ multiplex PCR; TCRdb holds only in-frame clones, not every one. The sample consists of over 150,000 clones, roughly 80% of them appearing once. Material: PBMCs. The source of these receptors is a man aged 25 to 45 in good health and CMV-seronegative.

The chain is built from TRBV5-1 and TRBJ2-2; the match to TRBD2 covers 9 bases. V dropped 5 bases and J dropped 2; count of bases not matched to a gene: 4. The germline V gene has CDR1 SGHRS and CDR2 YFSETQ. This CDR3 contains 15 residues. CDR3 sequence reads: CASRRGGPNTGELFF. The CDR3, as DNA: TGCGCCAGCAGGCGGGGGGGGCCCAACACCGGGGAGCTGTTTTTT.

The gene calls are TRBV5-1 and TRBJ2-1, with 8 nucleotides matching TRBD1. This CDR3 has 17 residues. V shed 4 bases and J 7 bases; nucleotides not matched to a gene: 16. Germline loops: CDR1 SGHRS, CDR2 YFSETQ. Here the CDR3 reads CASSHASGTGPRNEQFF. DNA for the CDR3: TGCGCCAGCAGCCACGCTTCCGGGACAGGACCTAGGAATGAGCAGTTCTTC.

In this sample, this clone turned up a few times. The V and J genes are TRBV27 and TRBJ2-3; D might be TRBD2 (6 bases). The V gene lost 2 bases and the J gene lost 4 bases, with 13 bases spanning the gap. The CDR3 is made up of 15 amino acids. CDR1 is MNHEY and CDR2 is SMNVEV in the germline V gene (reference sequence). The CDR3 reads CASSLIGGVADTQYF. The CDR3 bases are TGTGCCAGCAGTTTAATCGGGGGAGTGGCAGATACGCAGTATTTT.

The rearrangement joins TRBV30 to TRBJ2-7, with a weak D call TRBD2 (5 bases). V was cut by 2 bases and J by 2 bases, with 13 bases left in between. Germline-derived CDR1 and CDR2 are GTSNPN and SVGIG (reference sequence). This CDR3 comprises 14 residues. The CDR3 reads CAWSYLTGAYEQYF. The CDR3 coding sequence is TGTGCCTGGAGTTACTTAACCGGGGCCTACGAGCAGTACTTC.

CDR3 sequence reads: CASSPDRDRGYNEQFF. CDR3 sequence (DNA): TGTGCCAGCAGTCCCGACCGGGACAGGGGGTACAATGAGCAGTTCTTC. V gene TRBV27 combines with J gene TRBJ2-1, with TRBD1 identical over 11 bases. Losses at the gene ends were 5 bases for V and 4 bases for J; bases not matched to a gene: 7. The CDR3 covers 16 residues. Germline CDR1 MNHEY, CDR2 SMNVEV (reference sequence).

The J gene is TRBJ1-1, the V gene TRBV27; D call uncertain. This CDR3 has 12 amino acids. Germline V gene lookup returns CDR1 MNHEY and CDR2 SMNVEV (reference sequence). Trimming shortened V by 3 bases and J by 0 bases, and 2 bases separated the two germline ends. The CDR3 is CASSFLNTEAFF. The CDR3, as DNA: TGTGCCAGCAGTTTCTTGAACACTGAAGCTTTCTTT.

The gene calls are TRBV27 and TRBJ2-2; D possibly corresponds to TRBD1 (6 bases). Looked up from germline, CDR1 is MNHEY and CDR2 is SMNVEV (reference sequence). The V end lost 7 bases, the J end lost 3 bases, and 18 bases lay between the germline ends. The CDR3 runs 16 residues. CDR3: CASTPKRGTYTGELFF. The CDR3, as DNA: TGTGCCAGCACCCCGAAAAGGGGGACCTACACCGGGGAGCTGTTTTTT.

The chain joins TRBV19 to TRBJ1-4, with TRBD1 matching 11 bases. Trimming at V came to 3 bases and at J to 3 bases, leaving 0 bases not matched to a gene. The CDR3 loop spans 15 amino acids. Germline CDR1 reads LNHDA; CDR2 reads SQIVND (reference sequence). The CDR3 DNA follows: TGTGCCAGTAGTATGGGACAGGGGGCTAATGAAAAACTGTTTTTT. This sequence encodes CASSMGQGANEKLFF.